This T cell receptor (beta chain) originates from a study of blood T cell repertoires in COVID-19. At the level of the study: Sites across the United States, Italy and Spain contributed samples from acute and convalescent COVID-19. The cDNA or gDNA used as material had been derived from T cells, B-cell-depleted T cells, or PBMCs.

Clones were read by immunoSEQ multiplex PCR, and TCRdb kept only the in-frame ones, dropping some. Of hundreds of thousands of clones listed, roughly nine tenths were seen once; the top ten hold approximately 6%. Adults between about 18 and 95 years of age took part from fewer than 30 US areas. Trimming cost V 3 bases and J 4 bases; bases outside gene matches: 5. From germline, CDR1 is SGDLS and CDR2 YYNGEE. This CDR3 has 15 amino acids. The chain carries TRBV9 and TRBJ1-2, with TRBD1 matching over 11 bases. This TCR was sampled from a woman in her thirties or forties who had recovered from COVID-19. The source material was PBMCs or T cells enriched from blood (not recorded which). Written as DNA, the CDR3 is TGTGCCAGCAGCGCGGGACAGGGGGAATTCTATGGCTACACCTTC. Residues: CASSAGQGEFYGYTF.